This is a list of T cell receptor beta chains from one sample in a study of CD8+CD57+ T cells in acquired aplastic anemia. MiXCR, applied by TCRdb to the reads, yields one record per CDR3 protein. The profile shows around 430,000 distinct CDR3 sequences, more than 25% of them singletons. The specimen sequenced was sorted CD4+, CD8+, or CD8+CD57+ T cells (not recorded which) from PBMCs. The source of these receptors is a human donor with aplastic anemia. The CDR3 runs from the conserved cysteine through the conserved F or W. The D gene is left open where the match is weak. Only some rows state a clone size, as once, few, many or a class for expanded clones.

D | J | size | V | CDR3 | DNA
. | TRBJ2-7 | . | TRBV7-9 | CASSFRTGARPYEQYF | TGTGCCAGCAGTTTTAGAACGGGGGCTCGACCCTACGAGCAGTACTTC
. | TRBJ1-5 | few | TRBV6-1 | CASDSNQPQHF | TGTGCCAGCGACAGCAATCAGCCCCAGCATTTT
. | TRBJ1-2 | many | TRBV7-9 | CASSLVPGIVFGYTF | TGTGCCAGCAGCTTAGTCCCAGGGATCGTATTTGGCTACACCTTC
TRBD2 | TRBJ2-5 | few | TRBV5-1 | CASSLTPKATSRETQYF | TGCGCCAGCAGCTTGACCCCCAAAGCGACTAGCAGGGAGACCCAGTACTTC
. | TRBJ2-1 | . | TRBV7-2 | CASSLASNEQLF | TGTGCCAGCAGCTTAGCCTCGAATGAGCAGCTCTTC
TRBD1 | TRBJ1-3 | . | TRBV19 | CASRDGTVNSRNTIYF | TGTGCCAGTAGAGATGGGACAGTGAATTCCAGAAACACCATATATTTT
TRBD1 | TRBJ1-2 | . | TRBV27 | CASSLNTGEGGYTF | TGTGCCAGCAGTTTAAACACAGGGGAGGGTGGCTACACCTTC
TRBD1 | TRBJ2-7 | . | TRBV25-1 | CASDGQGAYEQYF | TGTGCCAGCGACGGACAGGGGGCCTACGAGCAGTACTTC
. | TRBJ1-6 | . | TRBV20-1 | CSAIGGGVSSYNSPLHF | TGCAGTGCTATAGGGGGGGGTGTCAGCTCCTATAATTCACCCCTCCACTTT
TRBD1 | TRBJ2-3 | . | TRBV19 | CASSETGTGVDTQYF | TGTGCCAGTAGTGAAACCGGGACAGGGGTAGATACGCAGTATTTT
. | TRBJ2-3 | . | TRBV13 | CASSFATGVGTDTQYF | TGTGCCAGCAGCTTTGCGACCGGGGTTGGCACAGATACGCAGTATTTT
. | TRBJ2-5 | . | TRBV20-1 | CSATDFGGALSETQYF | TGCAGTGCCACAGATTTCGGCGGGGCCCTATCGGAGACCCAGTACTTC
. | TRBJ2-7 | . | TRBV11-3 | CASSLYPQDEQYF | TGTGCCAGCAGCTTATACCCTCAGGACGAGCAGTACTTC
TRBD1 | TRBJ2-7 | . | TRBV29-1 | CSVETGGNEQYF | TGCAGCGTTGAGACAGGGGGCAACGAGCAGTACTTC
. | TRBJ1-1 | few | TRBV7-3 | CASSPSGTTEAFF | TGTGCCAGCAGCCCCTCGGGGACCACTGAAGCTTTCTTT
TRBD1 | TRBJ2-3 | . | TRBV10-3 | CAIRGQDAEQYF | TGTGCCATCAGGGGACAGGACGCAGAGCAGTATTTT
. | TRBJ1-4 | . | TRBV7-3 | CASSSRQELNEKLFF | TGTGCCAGCAGCTCCCGACAGGAGTTGAATGAAAAACTGTTTTTT
. | TRBJ1-5 | . | TRBV28 | CASSLTGYQPQHF | TGTGCCAGCAGTTTGACAGGCTATCAGCCCCAGCATTTT
. | TRBJ1-1 | many | TRBV14 | CASSRRGTEAFF | TGTGCCAGCAGCCGTCGGGGCACTGAAGCTTTCTTT
. | TRBJ2-1 | . | TRBV10-1 | CASSLHKSVSEQFF | TGCGCCAGCAGCTTACACAAATCAGTAAGTGAGCAGTTCTTC
. | TRBJ2-7 | many | TRBV25-1 | CASSGAGPTYEQYF | TGTGCCAGCAGTGGGGCGGGCCCAACCTACGAGCAGTACTTC
TRBD1 | TRBJ1-5 | few | TRBV5-6 | CASSLEAGGGQPQHF | TGTGCCAGCAGCTTGGAGGCAGGGGGCGGTCAGCCCCAGCATTTT
. | TRBJ2-1 | . | TRBV10-3 | CATASMANEQFF | TGTGCCACAGCCTCTATGGCCAATGAGCAGTTCTTC
. | TRBJ2-7 | many | TRBV19 | CASRPPGSSYEQYF | TGTGCCAGTAGACCGCCAGGGAGCTCCTACGAGCAGTACTTC
. | TRBJ2-7 | . | TRBV2 | CASSSPGAGAEQYF | TGTGCCAGCAGTTCTCCGGGGGCAGGGGCCGAGCAGTACTTC
TRBD1 | TRBJ1-2 | . | TRBV10-3 | CASSYESTGGRFSYGYTF | TGTGCCAGCAGTTACGAGTCGACAGGGGGCCGGTTTAGCTATGGCTACACCTTC
TRBD1 | TRBJ2-2 | few | TRBV7-2 | CASSLRTGGSSGELFF | TGTGCCAGCAGTCTTAGGACAGGGGGAAGTTCCGGGGAGCTGTTTTTT
. | TRBJ1-3 | few | TRBV3-1 | CASSLSPDSLSGNTIYF | TGTGCCAGCAGCCTTTCCCCCGACTCTTTATCTGGAAACACCATATATTTT
. | TRBJ2-7 | many | TRBV5-6 | CASSYRDYEQYF | TGTGCCAGCAGCTACCGGGACTACGAGCAGTACTTC
TRBD1 | TRBJ2-7 | . | TRBV2 | CASSSQGAAREQYF | TGTGCCAGCAGTTCACAGGGGGCCGCTCGCGAGCAGTACTTC
TRBD1 | TRBJ1-1 | . | TRBV24-1 | CATTNRGEGLNTEAFF | TGTGCCACCACGAACAGGGGGGAGGGATTGAACACTGAAGCTTTCTTT
TRBD2 | TRBJ2-2 | many | TRBV10-2 | CASRRGSRTGELFF | TGCGCCAGCAGGCGCGGGAGTCGTACCGGGGAGCTGTTTTTT
TRBD2 | TRBJ2-5 | . | TRBV29-1 | CSVGLAGETQYF | TGCAGCGTTGGACTAGCGGGGGAGACCCAGTACTTC
. | TRBJ2-7 | many | TRBV9 | CASSATGTPYEQYF | TGTGCCAGCAGCGCTACCGGGACTCCCTACGAGCAGTACTTC
. | TRBJ2-2 | . | TRBV18 | CASSPLGHPTGELFF | TGTGCCAGCTCACCTTTGGGTCATCCAACCGGGGAGCTGTTTTTT
. | TRBJ2-3 | few | TRBV11-1 | CASSLQNSASTDTQYF | TGTGCCAGCAGCCTCCAAAACAGTGCTAGCACAGATACGCAGTATTTT
TRBD1 | TRBJ1-1 | many | TRBV19 | CASMGTRDSFMNTEAFF | TGTGCCAGTATGGGGACAAGGGACAGCTTCATGAACACTGAAGCTTTCTTT
. | TRBJ2-3 | many | TRBV24-1 | CATSDRTGGQDTQYF | TGTGCCACCAGTGATAGGACGGGCGGCCAAGATACGCAGTATTTT
. | TRBJ1-1 | . | TRBV7-9 | CASSPRTQIEAFF | TGTGCCAGCAGCCCCCGGACACAGATTGAAGCTTTCTTT
. | TRBJ2-5 | . | TRBV6-9 | CASSNRDIGGYF | TGTGCCAGCAGCAACCGGGACATCGGTGGGTACTTC
. | TRBJ2-3 | many | TRBV24-1 | CATSDKTAPSTDTQYF | TGTGCCACCAGTGACAAAACAGCCCCTAGCACAGATACGCAGTATTTT
. | TRBJ2-5 | many | TRBV29-1 | CSGGRGSGETQYF | TGCAGCGGCGGAAGGGGGAGCGGTGAGACCCAGTACTTC
. | TRBJ2-2 | . | TRBV9 | CASSAWGQNTGELFF | TGTGCCAGCAGCGCCTGGGGACAGAACACCGGGGAGCTGTTTTTT
TRBD1 | TRBJ1-1 | few | TRBV20-1 | CSANRDRVFGTEAFF | TGCAGTGCTAACCGGGACAGGGTCTTTGGCACTGAAGCTTTCTTT
. | TRBJ1-5 | many | TRBV20-1 | CSARDNSGNQPQHF | TGCAGTGCTAGAGATAACAGCGGCAATCAGCCCCAGCATTTT
. | TRBJ2-7 | . | TRBV7-9 | CASSLAGLEF | TGTGCCAGCAGCTTAGCGGGACTCGAATTC
. | TRBJ1-6 | . | TRBV19 | CASSIDGNSPLHF | TGTGCCAGTAGTATAGATGGTAATTCACCCCTCCACTTT
TRBD1 | TRBJ1-5 | . | TRBV20-1 | CSVTGTGFNQPQHF | TGCAGTGTGACCGGGACAGGGTTTAATCAGCCCCAGCATTTT
. | TRBJ1-3 | . | TRBV20-1 | CSAHDHGNTIYF | TGCAGTGCTCACGATCATGGAAACACCATATATTTT
. | TRBJ1-1 | few | TRBV7-3 | CASSFLAAENTEAFF | TGTGCCAGCAGCTTTTTGGCGGCGGAAAACACTGAAGCTTTCTTT
. | TRBJ2-5 | many | TRBV20-1 | CSARERASQETQYF | TGCAGTGCTAGAGAACGAGCTTCCCAAGAGACCCAGTACTTC
. | TRBJ2-3 | many | TRBV24-1 | CATSDLVDTQYF | TGTGCCACCAGTGATTTAGTGGATACGCAGTATTTT
. | TRBJ1-2 | few | TRBV3-1 | CASSQGRIGYGYTF | TGTGCCAGCAGCCAAGGCCGAATCGGCTATGGCTACACCTTC